This T cell receptor (beta chain) emerged from a study of T cell changes during pregnancy in multiple sclerosis. Assay: immunoSEQ multiplex PCR; the TCRdb copy retains only in-frame clones and omits some. The profile covers some 27,000 clones, with roughly 87% appearing a single time and about 0.78% taken by the ten largest. The V gene lost 4 bases and the J gene lost 5 bases, with 12 bases spanning the gap. Germline V gene data show CDR1 as SNHLY and CDR2 as FYNNEI. CDR3 length: 13 residues. The sequence came from a female donor with multiple sclerosis, enrolled in a pregnancy study. The sequencing used CD4+ T cells from peripheral blood mononuclear cells, collected in the second trimester of pregnancy. V gene TRBV2 combines with J gene TRBJ2-7; D possibly corresponds to TRBD1 (5 bases). Written as DNA, the CDR3 is TGTGCCAGCAGTGGAAACAGGCACGACGAGCAGTACTTC. Amino acids: CASSGNRHDEQYF.